Below, one TCR beta chain is given with its context. Repertoires were generated with immunoSEQ multiplex PCR, while TCRdb's copy carries only in-frame clones and drops some. This sample has about 180,000 clones, with more than 80% found just once. The data stem from a study of control samples from healthy donors and cancer patients. J gave up 6 bases and V 1 base, and 12 bases lay outside the gene matches. Germline V gives CDR1 SEHNR, CDR2 FQNEAQ (reference sequence). The CDR3 sequence is 18 residues long. The sequenced material came from blood. The V call is TRBV7-9, the J call TRBJ2-1; 10 positions match TRBD2. This clonotype originated in a man aged 30-40 years in good health. The CDR3 DNA follows: TGTGCCAGCAGCTTAGATTTGGGGCTAGCGGGAGTGGGCAATGAGCAGTTCTTC. Translated: CASSLDLGLAGVGNEQFF.